The 17 T cell receptor beta chains below come from one sample, sequenced in a study of blood T cell repertoires in COVID-19. Sequenced by immunoSEQ multiplex PCR; TCRdb stores in-frame clones only, minus some. This sample has roughly 250,000 clones, with approximately 87% found just once. Input material: peripheral blood. The receptors were sampled from a woman aged 45-60 years with acute or convalescent COVID-19.

The V and J genes are TRBV9 and TRBJ2-3, with 11 bases lining up with TRBD2. V lost 3 bases, J lost 4 bases, and 7 bases stayed unmatched. CDR1 and CDR2 from the germline V gene are SGDLS and YYNGEE. The CDR3 is made up of 16 amino acids. For the CDR3, the DNA is TGTGCCAGCAGCGACCCGACTAGCGGGACGGCAGATACGCAGTATTTT. It yields the protein CASSDPTSGTADTQYF.

The chain uses TRBV18 and TRBJ2-7, with 10 bases that match TRBD2. The V segment lost 1 base and the J segment 4 bases; nucleotides outside the gene matches: 7. CDR1 is KGHSH and CDR2 is LQKENI in the germline V gene. The CDR3 runs 16 residues. The CDR3 is CASSPQLAGDVYEQYF. CDR3 bases: TGTGCCAGCTCACCACAGCTAGCGGGAGACGTTTACGAGCAGTACTTC.

The chain couples TRBV7-8 to TRBJ1-1; 7 bases match TRBD1. Trimming took 3 bases from V and 0 from J; bases not matched to a gene: 1. CDR1 and CDR2 from the germline V gene are SGHVS and FQNEAQ. CDR3 length equals 14 residues. CDR3: CASSLDRMNTEAFF. The CDR3 bases are TGTGCCAGCAGCTTGGACAGGATGAACACTGAAGCTTTCTTT.

This rearrangement joins TRBV3-1 (or the pseudogene TRBV3-2) to TRBJ1-2, with 10 bases identical to TRBD1. CDR3 length: 15 amino acids. Germline lookup yields CDR1 LGHDT and CDR2 YNNKEL (reference sequence). V lost 0 bases, J lost 7 bases, and 5 bases stayed unmatched. CDR3 DNA: TGTGCCAGCAGCCAAGAGGGACAGGGGTTGGGTGGCTACACCTTC. Translating gives CASSQEGQGLGGYTF.

This clone was found a few times. V and J are TRBV5-1 and TRBJ2-5; possible D gene TRBD1, 6 bases. Germline CDR1 and CDR2: SGHRS and YFSETQ. Deletions cut 6 bases from V and 2 bases from J, with 11 bases between. The length of the CDR3 is 13 residues. The DNA for the CDR3 is TGCGCCAGCACAACAGGGATACAAGAGACCCAGTACTTC. Encoded protein: CASTTGIQETQYF. The full variable domain, in which reference TRBV5-1 and TRBJ2-5 provide the parts outside the CDR3, is KAGVTQTPRYLIKTRGQQVTLSCSPISGHRSVSWYQQTPGQGLQFLFEYFSETQRNKGNFPGRFSGRQFSNSRSEMNVSTLELGDSALYLCASTTGIQETQYFGPGTRLLVL.

The chain uses TRBV10-1 and TRBJ1-1; TRBD1 aligns across 8 bases. This CDR3 spans 13 amino acids. Germline V gives CDR1 WNHNN, CDR2 SYGVQD (reference sequence). V lost 6 bases, J lost 3 bases, and 3 bases stayed unmatched. The CDR3 loop reads CASRRTGHTEAFF. In nucleotides, the CDR3 is TGCGCCAGCAGAAGGACAGGGCACACTGAAGCTTTCTTT.

V is TRBV19 and J is TRBJ2-3; D possibly corresponds to TRBD2 (6 bases). The CDR3 covers 14 residues. V dropped 6 bases and J dropped 4 bases, with 14 bases sitting between them. Germline CDR1 and CDR2: LNHDA and SQIVND (reference sequence). In DNA, the CDR3 is TGTGCCAGTAGAGGTCCCGGGAGCGCAGATACGCAGTATTTT. Translating gives CASRGPGSADTQYF.

V is TRBV18 and J is TRBJ1-2; 7 bases agree with TRBD1. CDR1 and CDR2 from the germline V gene are KGHSH and LQKENI. The junction had 8 bases not matched to a gene; V was cut back by 3 bases and J by 4 bases. This CDR3 spans 15 amino acids. DNA for the CDR3: TGTGCCAGCTCACCGCGACAGGGTTATACCTATGGCTACACCTTC. It is translated as CASSPRQGYTYGYTF.

The genes are TRBV7-2 and TRBJ2-1, with TRBD1 matching 7 bases. Germline V gene data show CDR1 as SGHTA and CDR2 as FQGNSA. Losses at the gene ends were 5 bases for V and 3 bases for J; bases not matched to a gene: 16. The CDR3 length is 18 residues. The CDR3: CASSRGRTGTASYNEQFF. For the CDR3, the DNA is TGTGCCAGCAGCCGGGGACGGACCGGGACAGCAAGCTACAATGAGCAGTTCTTC.

The genes are TRBV6-5 and TRBJ1-2, with TRBD1 matching 8 bases. CDR1 and CDR2 (germline): MNHEY, SVGAGI. The trim removed 4 bases at V and 4 bases at J, leaving 8 bases unmatched. The CDR3 length is 15 residues. The DNA of the CDR3 is TGTGCCAGCAGTTCAGACAGGGGTCCTCCCTATGGCTACACCTTC. It yields the protein CASSSDRGPPYGYTF.

This chain links TRBV27 with TRBJ1-4, with D perhaps matching TRBD1 (6 bases). Germline values: CDR1 MNHEY, CDR2 SMNVEV (reference sequence). V was cut by 8 bases and J by 4 bases, with 11 bases left in between. The CDR3 spans 13 residues. CDR3 amino acids: CASSGQLNEKLFF. CDR3 sequence (DNA): TGTGCCAGCTCTGGACAGCTTAATGAAAAACTGTTTTTT.

This chain uses TRBV11-2 with TRBJ2-7, with 9 nucleotides matching TRBD2. Germline CDR1 and CDR2: SGHAT and FQNNGV. CDR3 length: 15 amino acids. The trim removed 0 bases at V and 2 bases at J, leaving 2 bases unmatched. The CDR3 protein is CASSLEVAGAYEQYF. The CDR3 coding sequence is TGTGCCAGCAGCTTAGAGGTAGCGGGAGCCTACGAGCAGTACTTC.

The chain recombines TRBV7-2 with TRBJ1-5; 7 nucleotides match TRBD1. This CDR3 comprises 14 residues. Germline V gene sequence: CDR1 SGHTA, CDR2 FQGNSA. The V segment lost 6 bases and the J segment 7 bases; nucleotides outside the gene matches: 9. This chain's CDR3 is CASRETGVGQPQHF. Here the CDR3 DNA reads TGTGCCAGCAGGGAAACAGGGGTCGGACAGCCCCAGCATTTT.

This chain's CDR3 is CASSHRQGFAEAFF. CDR3 nucleotide sequence: TGTGCCAGCAGCCATAGACAGGGCTTCGCTGAAGCTTTCTTT. This rearrangement joins TRBV27 to TRBJ1-1; 7 nucleotides agree with TRBD1. Per germline, CDR1 MNHEY and CDR2 SMNVEV (reference sequence). V trimming: 6 bases; J trimming: 6 bases; junction bases outside the gene matches: 10. The CDR3 consists of 14 residues.

This clone appeared once. The chain has TRBV29-1 and TRBJ2-7, with TRBD1 matching over 10 bases. The CDR3 runs to 14 residues. J gave up 3 bases and V 5 bases, and 7 bases lay outside the gene matches. The germline V gene has CDR1 SQVTM and CDR2 ANQGSEA. CDR3 amino acids: CSVKGRTGGYEQYF. The DNA of the CDR3 is TGCAGCGTTAAAGGGAGGACAGGGGGCTACGAGCAGTACTTC.

The V call is TRBV24-1, the J call TRBJ2-1; TRBD1 might be the D (6 bases). The CDR3 is made up of 15 amino acids. Trimming took 3 bases from V and 3 from J, leaving 11 bases between them. Germline CDR1 KGHDR, CDR2 SFDVKD. The CDR3 region has the DNA TGTGCCACCAGTGATCCCGGGACAAACTACAATGAGCAGTTCTTC. Protein: CATSDPGTNYNEQFF.

The V and J genes are TRBV7-6 and TRBJ1-1; 8 bases match TRBD1. CDR1 and CDR2 (germline): SGHVS, FNYEAQ. Germline trimming cut 3 bases from V and 0 bases from J; bases unmatched to any gene: 18. There are 20 residues in the CDR3. Here the CDR3 reads CASSFSLLLRDRGMNTEAFF. The CDR3, as DNA: TGTGCCAGCAGCTTTAGTCTGTTGCTCCGAGACAGGGGAATGAACACTGAAGCTTTCTTT.